Below, one TCR beta chain is given with its context. V lost 0 bases and J lost 0; bases outside the gene matches: 4. Germline V gene data show CDR1 as SGDLS and CDR2 as YYNGEE. The CDR3 loop spans 17 amino acids. This sample is drawn from a study of cytomegalovirus exposure and HLA in healthy donors. Clones were read by immunoSEQ multiplex PCR, and TCRdb kept only the in-frame ones, dropping some. The table records approximately 140,000 clones, roughly nine tenths of them present only once. This clonotype was obtained from a young man in good health and CMV-seronegative. Sequences were obtained from PBMCs. The chain combines TRBV9 with TRBJ1-1, with 11 bases fitting TRBD1. The CDR3 coding sequence is TGTGCCAGCAGCGTAGGCGGGACAGGGGGACTGAACACTGAAGCTTTCTTT. It is translated as CASSVGGTGGLNTEAFF.